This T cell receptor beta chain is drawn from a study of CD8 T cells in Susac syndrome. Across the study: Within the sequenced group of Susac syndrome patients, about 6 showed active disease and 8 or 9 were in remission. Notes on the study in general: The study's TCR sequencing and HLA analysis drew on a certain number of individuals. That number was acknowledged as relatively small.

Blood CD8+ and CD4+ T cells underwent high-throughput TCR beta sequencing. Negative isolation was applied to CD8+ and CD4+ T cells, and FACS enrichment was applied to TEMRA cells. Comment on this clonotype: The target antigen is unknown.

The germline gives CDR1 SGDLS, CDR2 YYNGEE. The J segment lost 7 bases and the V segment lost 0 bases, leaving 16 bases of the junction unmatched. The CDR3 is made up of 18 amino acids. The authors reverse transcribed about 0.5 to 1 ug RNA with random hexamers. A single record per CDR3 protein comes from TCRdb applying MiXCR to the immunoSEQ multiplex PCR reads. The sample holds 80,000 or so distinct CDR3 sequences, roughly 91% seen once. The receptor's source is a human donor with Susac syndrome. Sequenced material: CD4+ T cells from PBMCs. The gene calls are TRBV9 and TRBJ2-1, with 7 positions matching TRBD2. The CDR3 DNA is TGTGCCAGCAGCGTAGGGACTCCGGTGTGGGAGGGCAGAAATGAGCAGTTCTTC. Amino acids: CASSVGTPVWEGRNEQFF.